One and the same sample provided the 30 T cell receptor beta chains below, sequenced in a study of Graves' ophthalmopathy and Graves' hyperthyroidism. TCR beta CDR3 amplification used RNA transcripts. HTBI primers were used in a first-round RT-PCR, which preceded a second-round multiplex PCR. TCRdb recomputed calls from the multiplex PCR reads with MiXCR, one row per CDR3 protein. Here the sample spans roughly 500,000 distinct CDR3 sequences, about an eighth being singletons. The sample was blood. The receptors derive from a woman younger than 45 with Graves' ophthalmopathy.

This clonotype was seen ten or more times. The chain uses TRBV7-8 and TRBJ1-6, with D unclear. This CDR3 is built from 13 residues. Germline V CDR1 and CDR2: SGHVS, FQNEAQ. V lost 8 bases, J lost 7 bases, and 12 bases lay in between. The CDR3 DNA is TGTGCCAGCTTGGGGATAGCCAATTCACCCCTCCACTTT. Protein product: CASLGIANSPLHF. The full variable domain, with the rest looked up from reference TRBV7-8 and TRBJ1-6, is GAGVSQSPRYKVAKRGQDVALRCDPISGHVSLFWYQQALGQGPEFLTYFQNEAQLDKSGLPSDRFFAERPEGSVSTLKIQRTQQEDSAVYLCASLGIANSPLHFGNGTRLTVT.

In its sample, this clonotype was seen many times. The chain links TRBV7-9 to TRBJ2-5; D is undetermined. V shed 7 bases and J shed 0 bases, with 15 bases lying between them. The CDR3 covers 15 residues. The germline V gene has CDR1 SEHNR and CDR2 FQNEAQ (reference sequence). The CDR3 protein is CASNLVGGDQETQYF. DNA for the CDR3: TGTGCCAGCAACCTAGTGGGTGGGGACCAAGAGACCCAGTACTTC.

Worth noting for this clonotype: A much larger clone is a single base away; this may be a read error. V usage is TRBV20-1 and J usage is TRBJ2-7, with TRBD1 identical over 8 bases. Germline CDR1 reads DFQATT; CDR2 reads SNEGSKA (reference sequence). This CDR3 has 14 residues. The CDR3 loop is CSARRPGQDYEQDF. DNA for the CDR3: TGCAGTGCTAGACGACCGGGACAGGACTACGAGCAGGACTTC.

As concerns this clonotype: Its ends do not fully match the called genes, so a read error is possible. The chain carries TRBV24-1 and TRBJ1-2, with D unresolved. This CDR3 has 14 residues. Germline-derived CDR1 and CDR2 are KGHDR and SFDVKD. The CDR3 region is CATSDLVTAYGYTF. CDR3 nucleotide sequence: TGTGCCACCAGTGATTTGGTCACGGCCTATGGTTACACCTTC.

This clonotype was detected many times. This chain uses TRBV7-2 with TRBJ2-7, with D possibly being TRBD1 (6 bases). There are 14 residues in the CDR3. Germline V CDR1 and CDR2: SGHTA, FQGNSA. Trimming pared 3 bases from V and 2 bases from J, leaving 11 bases between. The CDR3 coding sequence is TGTGCCAGCAGCTTGAGCAGGGGAGCCTACGAGCAGTACTTC. Its protein is CASSLSRGAYEQYF.

Concerning this clonotype: One end of the junction does not line up with germline, which may come from a read error. J is TRBJ1-2 and V is TRBV2; D is perhaps TRBD1 (5 bases). CDR1 SNHLY and CDR2 FYNNEI come from the germline V gene. This CDR3 is built from 14 residues. Here the CDR3 DNA reads TGTGCCTGCAGTCGGGACCGAGGCCCCTATGGCTACACCTTC. Encoded protein: CACSRDRGPYGYTF.

This clonotype turned up a few times. The chain combines TRBV9 with TRBJ1-2; TRBD1 is a possible D gene (6 bases). Per the germline V gene, CDR1 is SGDLS and CDR2 is YYNGEE. V was pared by 3 bases and J by 0 bases, with 15 bases between. There are 16 residues in the CDR3. CDR3 sequence (DNA): TGTGCCAGCAGCGGAGACCGGGACAATTCTAACTATGGCTACACCTTC. Protein sequence: CASSGDRDNSNYGYTF.

This clonotype was recorded at least ten times. The chain joins TRBV5-1 to TRBJ1-2; unclear D gene. Trimming pared 0 bases from V and 0 bases from J, leaving 12 bases between. The CDR3 has 16 amino acids. Germline values: CDR1 SGHRS, CDR2 YFSETQ. The CDR3, as DNA: TGCGCCAGCAGCTTGGAAGGCGGACTTACTAACTATGGCTACACCTTC. It is translated as CASSLEGGLTNYGYTF.

This clonotype occurred many times. The rearrangement joins TRBV6-1 to TRBJ1-3; D unresolved. This CDR3 region has 16 residues. Looked up from germline, CDR1 is MNHNS and CDR2 is SASEGT. V was trimmed by 6 bases and J by 4 bases, leaving 19 bases between them. The CDR3 DNA is TGTGCCAGCAGCCCCAATGTGCAAGGGTTCGGAAACACCATATATTTT. Its protein product is CASSPNVQGFGNTIYF.

The V gene is TRBV28, the J gene TRBJ1-2; the match to TRBD1 covers 9 bases. Trimming removed 0 bases from V and 4 bases from J; junction bases left unmatched: 3. CDR1 is MDHEN, CDR2 SYDVKM, per germline. The CDR3 runs 15 residues. The CDR3 DNA is TGTGCCAGCAGTTTATGGCGGGGACAGGGCTATGGCTACACCTTC. This translates into CASSLWRGQGYGYTF.

This clonotype was found a few times. This chain connects TRBV6-2 or TRBV6-3 to TRBJ1-1, with TRBD1 matching 7 bases. Germline assignment: CDR1 MNHEY and CDR2 SVGEGT. V lost 6 bases, J lost 4 bases, and 5 bases stayed unmatched. This CDR3 is built from 13 residues. The CDR3 sequence is CASRARQGTEAFF. CDR3 sequence (DNA): TGTGCCAGCAGGGCACGACAGGGCACTGAAGCTTTCTTT.

V is TRBV6-1 and J is TRBJ1-2; 8 bases align to TRBD1. J lost 7 bases, V lost 8 bases, and 9 bases had no gene match. The CDR3 totals 13 residues. The germline gives CDR1 MNHNS, CDR2 SASEGT. The chain's CDR3 is CASCRDRNSGYTF. Written as DNA, the CDR3 is TGTGCCAGCTGCCGGGACAGGAATTCTGGCTACACCTTC.

This sequence joins TRBV2 and TRBJ2-5; weak D call: TRBD1 (6 bases). The CDR3 extends over 16 amino acids. Per germline, CDR1 SNHLY and CDR2 FYNNEI. V lost 6 bases and J 5 bases, leaving 22 bases between the germline ends. The CDR3 loop is CASRPTPEQGPETQYF. The CDR3 DNA sequence: TGTGCCAGCAGACCCACCCCGGAGCAGGGGCCGGAGACCCAGTACTTC. The complete variable domain, with remaining parts taken from reference TRBV2 and TRBJ2-5, reads EPEVTQTPSHQVTQMGQEVILRCVPISNHLYFYWYRQILGQKVEFLVSFYNNEISEKSEIFDDQFSVERPDGSNFTLKIRSTKLEDSAMYFCASRPTPEQGPETQYFGPGTRLLVL.

The gene calls are TRBV28 and TRBJ2-2; D is ambiguous. Trimming took 6 bases from V and 4 from J, leaving 9 bases between them. The CDR3 contains 13 residues. CDR1 MDHEN and CDR2 SYDVKM come from the germline V gene. CDR3 amino acids: CASRSAGTGELFF. The CDR3 coding sequence is TGTGCCAGCAGGAGTGCTGGCACCGGGGAGCTGTTTTTT.

This clonotype was recorded many times. The chain combines TRBV5-6 with TRBJ1-1; TRBD1 is a possible D gene (5 bases). V shed 0 bases and J shed 4 bases, with 16 bases lying between them. The CDR3 is 16 amino acids. Germline CDR1 reads SGHDT; CDR2 reads YYEEEE. This CDR3 reads CASSLASTGVLTEAFF. The CDR3 DNA follows: TGTGCCAGCAGCTTGGCCTCCACAGGAGTCCTCACTGAAGCTTTCTTT. Combining the CDR3 with reference TRBV5-6 and TRBJ1-1 gives the whole variable domain DAGVTQSPTHLIKTRGQQVTLRCSPKSGHDTVSWYQQALGQGPQFIFQYYEEEERQRGNFPDRFSGHQFPNYSSELNVNALLLGDSALYLCASSLASTGVLTEAFFGQGTRLTVV.

The table lists this clonotype with a few counts. The chain couples TRBV11-2 to TRBJ1-2; possibly TRBD1 for D (6 bases). Per the germline V gene, CDR1 is SGHAT and CDR2 is FQNNGV. Trimming removed 5 bases at V and 7 bases at J, with 14 bases between. The CDR3 has 13 amino acids. For the CDR3, the DNA is TGTGCCAGCAGCCCATTTAAGGGGGTTGGCTACACCTTC. Translated, it gives CASSPFKGVGYTF.

This clonotype was recorded many times. This chain links TRBV2 with TRBJ1-2, with 7 bases that match TRBD1. The CDR3 loop spans 13 amino acids. CDR1 SNHLY and CDR2 FYNNEI come from the germline V gene. Unmatched junction bases numbered 2, after V lost 3 bases and J lost 4 bases. CDR3 residues: CASSDRGTYGYTF. In DNA, the CDR3 is TGTGCCAGCAGTGACAGGGGGACCTATGGCTACACCTTC. The whole variable domain, remainder taken from reference TRBV2 and TRBJ1-2, is EPEVTQTPSHQVTQMGQEVILRCVPISNHLYFYWYRQILGQKVEFLVSFYNNEISEKSEIFDDQFSVERPDGSNFTLKIRSTKLEDSAMYFCASSDRGTYGYTFGSGTRLTVV.

Here the CDR3 reads CASSQASRGATGELFF. The CDR3 region has the DNA TGCGCCAGCAGCCAAGCCTCCAGGGGGGCGACCGGGGAGCTGTTTTTT. The gene calls are TRBV4-1 and TRBJ2-2, with D maybe TRBD1 (7 bases). This CDR3 spans 16 amino acids. The V and J ends lost 1 base and 5 bases respectively, with 14 bases between them. Per the germline V gene, CDR1 is MGHRA and CDR2 is YSYEKL.

This clonotype was detected many times. CDR3 DNA sequence: TGTGCCAGCAGCGTCCGAAGGGAGGCTTCACCCCTCCACTTT. Its translation is CASSVRREASPLHF. The genes are TRBV9 and TRBJ1-6; D unclear. Germline CDR1 reads SGDLS; CDR2 reads YYNGEE. The V end was cut by 2 bases, the J end by 9 bases, with 12 bases between. There are 14 residues in the CDR3. Based on the CDR3 plus reference TRBV9 and TRBJ1-6, the full variable domain is DSGVTQTPKHLITATGQRVTLRCSPRSGDLSVYWYQQSLDQGLQFLIQYYNGEERAKGNILERFSAQQFPDLHSELNLSSLELGDSALYFCASSVRREASPLHFGNGTRLTVT.

This clonotype came up many times. The gene calls are TRBV28 and TRBJ2-7; D is unresolved. Trimming shortened V by 6 bases and J by 5 bases, and 17 bases separated the two germline ends. The CDR3 covers 14 residues. Germline V CDR1 and CDR2: MDHEN, SYDVKM. As DNA, the CDR3 is TGTGCCAGCAGCAATGGACGAATACGCCACGAGCAGTACTTC. As protein: CASSNGRIRHEQYF.

The table lists this clonotype with many counts. The gene calls are TRBV5-6 and TRBJ1-2; no clear D gene. The CDR3 totals 14 residues. The V gene lost 0 bases and the J gene lost 1 base, with 7 bases spanning the gap. CDR1 and CDR2 from the germline V gene are SGHDT and YYEEEE. CDR3 nucleotide sequence: TGTGCCAGCAGCTTGGCCGGCTTTAACTATGGCTACACCTTC. Residues: CASSLAGFNYGYTF.

This clonotype has a count of ten or more. This rearrangement joins TRBV25-1 to TRBJ1-1; D remains unclear. With 4 bases removed from V and 1 base from J, the gap between germline ends came to 10 bases. The CDR3 has 14 amino acids. Looked up from germline, CDR1 is MGHDK and CDR2 is SYGVNS. DNA for the CDR3: TGTGCCAGCAGTGTTGGTGTGGGGAACACTGAAGCTTTCTTT. Protein sequence: CASSVGVGNTEAFF.

This clonotype was found many times. V is TRBV20-1 and J is TRBJ2-5, with D possibly TRBD2 on 6 matching bases. CDR1 is DFQATT, CDR2 SNEGSKA, per germline (reference sequence). CDR3 size: 13 residues. V dropped 5 bases and J dropped 2 bases, with 12 bases sitting between them. The CDR3 spells CSALDYPQETQYF. As DNA, the CDR3 is TGCAGTGCTCTGGACTACCCACAAGAGACCCAGTACTTC.

This clonotype was counted at least ten times. The genes are TRBV28 and TRBJ1-1; 9 bases fit TRBD1. After removal of 4 bases from V and 3 bases from J, the junction contained 12 bases not matched to a gene. The germline CDR1 and CDR2 sequences are MDHEN and SYDVKM. The CDR3 sequence is 17 residues long. CDR3 loop: CASSSPATRTGDTEAFF. The CDR3 coding sequence is TGTGCCAGCAGTTCCCCCGCAACACGGACAGGGGACACTGAAGCTTTCTTT. Together with reference TRBV28 and TRBJ1-1, the CDR3 gives the full variable domain: DVKVTQSSRYLVKRTGEKVFLECVQDMDHENMFWYRQDPGLGLRLIYFSYDVKMKEKGDIPEGYSVSREKKERFSLILESASTNQTSMYLCASSSPATRTGDTEAFFGQGTRLTVV.

As to this clonotype: A much larger clone lies one base from this, so it may be a read error. This chain joins TRBV7-8 and TRBJ2-5; D not resolved. The germline V gene encodes CDR1 SGHVS and CDR2 FQNEAQ. This CDR3 is 13 amino acids long. DNA for the CDR3: TGTGTCAGCAGCCTAAACATGGCGGAGACCCAGTACTTC. Its protein is CVSSLNMAETQYF.

This clonotype was observed many times. This sequence joins TRBV2 and TRBJ1-6; no clear D. This CDR3 spans 15 amino acids. From germline, CDR1 is SNHLY and CDR2 FYNNEI. Trimming cost V 9 bases and J 0 bases, with 12 bases left between them. For the CDR3, the DNA is TGTGCCAGATCACATGGGGTCTCCTATAATTCACCCCTCCACTTT. The encoded protein is CARSHGVSYNSPLHF.

Many counts were recorded for this clonotype. This chain connects TRBV2 to TRBJ2-5; 15 bases line up with TRBD2. The V segment lost 3 bases and the J segment 5 bases; nucleotides outside the gene matches: 10. The CDR3 extends over 18 amino acids. Germline CDR1 and CDR2: SNHLY and FYNNEI. The CDR3 loop is CASSDPLGLAGGPETQYF. Here the CDR3 DNA reads TGTGCCAGCAGTGACCCATTAGGACTAGCGGGGGGGCCGGAGACCCAGTACTTC.

At least ten counts were recorded for this clonotype. The chain recombines TRBV11-2 with TRBJ2-7; perhaps TRBD2 as D (6 bases). Germline loops: CDR1 SGHAT, CDR2 FQNNGV. Trimming pared 6 bases from V and 2 bases from J, leaving 17 bases between. The CDR3 extends over 15 amino acids. DNA of the CDR3: TGTGCCAGCAGTCGGAGGGTAGCGTCAGCCTACGAGCAGTACTTC. Translation gives CASSRRVASAYEQYF.

This clonotype came up many times. J is TRBJ1-2 and V is TRBV12-3 or TRBV12-4, with 9 bases that match TRBD1. The junction had 9 bases not matched to a gene; V was cut back by 6 bases and J by 4 bases. The CDR3 has 15 amino acids. DNA of the CDR3: TGTGCCAGCAGGGACACCGGGACAGGGTCCTATGGCTACACCTTC. Amino acids: CASRDTGTGSYGYTF.

This clonotype was seen ten or more times. This chain uses TRBV6-4 with TRBJ1-1; no definite D call. V gave up 11 bases and J gave up 2 bases, with 30 bases separating them. This CDR3 spans 18 amino acids. CDR1 is MRHNA and CDR2 is SNTAGT in the germline V gene. CDR3: CAPNCPSPTSGINTEAFF. CDR3 nucleotide sequence: TGTGCCCCAAACTGCCCTAGCCCTACATCTGGCATTAACACTGAAGCTTTCTTT.